Below, 22 T cell receptor beta chains from the same sample are listed, as sequenced in a study of cytomegalovirus exposure and HLA in healthy donors. The PCR ran on 60 Vbeta and 13 Jbeta primers. Generated by immunoSEQ multiplex PCR, the TCRdb table keeps only in-frame clones and is missing some. This sample carries 75,000 to 95,000 clones, around 66% of them seen once, and the ten largest clones take 3% to 4%. Sequenced material: PBMCs. These TCRs come from a man in his thirties or forties in good health and CMV-seronegative.

This chain links TRBV6-5 with TRBJ2-3, with D tentatively TRBD1 (7 bases). The CDR3 covers 15 residues. Trimming shortened V by 5 bases and J by 6 bases, and 18 bases separated the two germline ends. CDR1 and CDR2 from the germline V gene are MNHEY and SVGAGI. The CDR3 is CASSGGQGGVDTQYF. The DNA of the CDR3 is TGTGCCAGCAGTGGGGGGCAAGGGGGCGTGGATACGCAGTATTTT.

In this sample, this clone turned up a few times. This chain connects TRBV6-4 to TRBJ1-6, with 11 bases aligning to TRBD1. The CDR3 contains 16 residues. The V segment lost 4 bases and the J segment 7 bases; nucleotides outside the gene matches: 6. Germline V gene data show CDR1 as MRHNA and CDR2 as SNTAGT. This CDR3 is CASSVEGTGGNSPLHF. The DNA for the CDR3 is TGTGCCAGCAGTGTGGAAGGGACAGGGGGGAATTCACCCCTCCACTTT.

This sequence joins TRBV18 and TRBJ2-7; 7 positions match TRBD2. Looked up from germline, CDR1 is KGHSH and CDR2 is LQKENI. V lost 0 bases, J lost 3 bases, and 5 bases stayed unmatched. This CDR3 is built from 15 residues. The CDR3 region has the DNA TGTGCCAGCTCACCACCCAGCGGGAACCACTACGAGCAGTACTTC. This codes for CASSPPSGNHYEQYF. The variable domain in full, with the rest retrieved from reference TRBV18 and TRBJ2-7, is NAGVMQNPRHLVRRRGQEARLRCSPMKGHSHVYWYRQLPEEGLKFMVYLQKENIIDESGMPKERFSAEFPKEGPSILRIQQVVRGDSAAYFCASSPPSGNHYEQYFGPGTRLTVT.

This clone was counted between two and nine times. This chain uses TRBV4-1 with TRBJ2-1; TRBD2 matches at 12 bases. V lost 1 base, J lost 1 base, and 2 bases stayed unmatched. This CDR3 is built from 17 residues. Germline V gene lookup returns CDR1 MGHRA and CDR2 YSYEKL. CDR3 in amino acids: CASSQATSGGSYNEQFF. Here the CDR3 DNA reads TGCGCCAGCAGCCAAGCGACTAGCGGGGGTTCCTACAATGAGCAGTTCTTC.

The V and J genes are TRBV6-1 and TRBJ2-2; D remains ambiguous. Trimming cost V 2 bases and J 1 base, with 8 bases left between them. The CDR3 consists of 15 residues. From germline, CDR1 is MNHNS and CDR2 SASEGT. The DNA for the CDR3 is TGTGCCAGCAGTGAATTGCCAGAGAACACCGGGGAGCTGTTTTTT. This encodes CASSELPENTGELFF.

V usage is TRBV9 and J usage is TRBJ1-1; D is uncertain. This CDR3 has 13 residues. V lost 4 bases, J lost 3 bases, and 10 bases lay in between. Germline lookup yields CDR1 SGDLS and CDR2 YYNGEE. The CDR3 DNA reads TGTGCCAGCAGCCCGATCTCGGACACTGAAGCTTTCTTT. Protein product: CASSPISDTEAFF.

The chain has TRBV29-1 and TRBJ2-1, with 9 positions matching TRBD2. From germline, CDR1 is SQVTM and CDR2 ANQGSEA. CDR3 length equals 14 residues. The J segment lost 7 bases and the V segment lost 1 base, leaving 5 bases of the junction unmatched. CDR3 amino acids: CSVEVAGGPNEQFF. The CDR3 region has the DNA TGCAGCGTTGAAGTGGCGGGAGGGCCTAATGAGCAGTTCTTC.

V and J are TRBV10-3 and TRBJ2-3; no reliable D call. The V gene lost 6 bases and the J gene lost 0 bases, with 13 bases spanning the gap. This CDR3 has 15 residues. Germline assignment: CDR1 ENHRY and CDR2 SYGVKD. In nucleotides, the CDR3 is TGTGCCATCAGAGGAACTAACCCAAGCACAGATACGCAGTATTTT. Translated, it gives CAIRGTNPSTDTQYF.

The V and J genes are TRBV28 and TRBJ1-4, with a tentative D call TRBD1 (6 bases). Germline loops: CDR1 MDHEN, CDR2 SYDVKM. Trimming cost V 3 bases and J 7 bases, with 12 bases left between them. CDR3 length equals 14 residues. The CDR3 sequence is CASSLGGRSEKLFF. CDR3 coding DNA: TGTGCCAGCAGTTTGGGGGGGCGCTCTGAAAAACTGTTTTTT.

The table lists this clone with a few counts. CDR3 in amino acids: CASSEIGGGWTGELFF. CDR3 nucleotide sequence: TGTGCCAGCAGTGAAATTGGTGGGGGCTGGACCGGGGAGCTGTTTTTT. The gene calls are TRBV6-1 and TRBJ2-2; D is perhaps TRBD1 (6 bases). Trimming pared 2 bases from V and 5 bases from J, leaving 15 bases between. Looked up from germline, CDR1 is MNHNS and CDR2 is SASEGT. This CDR3 is 16 amino acids long.

The V call is TRBV5-1, the J call TRBJ1-2; D is possibly TRBD1 (5 bases). This CDR3 spans 15 amino acids. Trimming removed 0 bases from V and 3 bases from J, with 12 bases in between. Germline CDR1 and CDR2: SGHRS and YFSETQ. The CDR3 sequence: CASSLAGAFDYGYTF. The DNA of the CDR3 is TGCGCCAGCAGCTTGGCTGGGGCTTTCGACTATGGCTACACCTTC.

This clone came up a few times. The chain couples TRBV5-1 to TRBJ2-5, with D possibly matching TRBD2 (6 bases). V lost 1 base to trimming and J lost 1 base, with 14 bases between them. The CDR3 runs 16 residues. Germline values: CDR1 SGHRS, CDR2 YFSETQ. DNA for the CDR3: TGCGCCAGCAGCTTGCAACCACTAGCAGCCCAAGAGACCCAGTACTTC. It codes for CASSLQPLAAQETQYF.

The chain combines TRBV7-9 with TRBJ2-5; D possibly corresponds to TRBD2 (7 bases). V was pared by 1 base and J by 6 bases, with 15 bases between. CDR3 length: 15 residues. CDR1 and CDR2 from the germline V gene are SEHNR and FQNEAQ (reference sequence). CDR3 sequence: CASSLGGGRTKTQYF. In nucleotides, the CDR3 is TGTGCCAGCAGCTTAGGCGGGGGCCGGACGAAGACCCAGTACTTC.

CDR3 nucleotide sequence: TGTGCCAGTAGGTCTGGCAGGGTTGAGCAGTTCTTC. Protein sequence: CASRSGRVEQFF. This sequence joins TRBV19 and TRBJ2-1; weak D call: TRBD1 (5 bases). The CDR3 sequence is 12 residues long. Germline loops: CDR1 LNHDA, CDR2 SQIVND (reference sequence). V was pared by 6 bases and J by 9 bases, with 12 bases between. The whole variable domain, filled in from reference TRBV19 and TRBJ2-1, reads DGGITQSPKYLFRKEGQNVTLSCEQNLNHDAMYWYRQDPGQGLRLIYYSQIVNDFQKGDIAEGYSVSREKKESFPLTVTSAQKNPTAFYLCASRSGRVEQFFGPGTRLTVL.

This clone showed up just once. This sequence joins TRBV2 and TRBJ1-5, with 10 nucleotides matching TRBD1. CDR3 length: 17 amino acids. Germline V gives CDR1 SNHLY, CDR2 FYNNEI. Trimming removed 5 bases from V and 4 bases from J; junction bases left unmatched: 11. The CDR3 reads CASSRDRGPVGNQPQHF. CDR3 DNA sequence: TGTGCCAGCAGTAGGGACAGGGGACCGGTTGGAAATCAGCCCCAGCATTTT.

This clone was counted between two and nine times. V gene TRBV5-6 combines with J gene TRBJ2-1; D is perhaps TRBD1 (5 bases). CDR1 and CDR2 (germline): SGHDT, YYEEEE. The CDR3 contains 15 residues. Trimming pared 4 bases from V and 8 bases from J, leaving 19 bases between. The CDR3 loop is CASSPPQGRLHEQFF. The CDR3 DNA follows: TGTGCCAGCAGCCCCCCCCAGGGCCGTCTCCATGAGCAGTTCTTC.

This clone was counted only a few times. This chain joins TRBV6-1 and TRBJ2-7; 8 bases map to TRBD1. The CDR3 length is 13 residues. Per the germline V gene, CDR1 is MNHNS and CDR2 is SASEGT. V lost 10 bases and J lost 3; bases outside the gene matches: 8. The CDR3 protein is CAIPQGQDYEQYF. Here the CDR3 DNA reads TGTGCCATTCCTCAGGGACAGGACTACGAGCAGTACTTC.

This clone has more than one count but fewer than ten. The V gene is TRBV21-1, the J gene TRBJ2-3; the D segment call TRBD2 is taken from the table without a DNA check. TRBV21-1 is noted as a pseudogene. This CDR3 has 17 residues. The CDR3 nucleotides are TGTGCCAGCACCACCCCGGTGGGGGTCAGGTTTGGGGGGGCGCAGTATTTT. Its protein is CASTTPVGVRFGGAQYF.

The V call is TRBV9, the J call TRBJ1-4; 11 bases line up with TRBD1. This CDR3 spans 15 amino acids. Germline V gene data show CDR1 as SGDLS and CDR2 as YYNGEE. V gave up 3 bases and J gave up 5 bases; unmatched junction bases: 3. Written as DNA, the CDR3 is TGTGCCAGCAGCGCTTGGGACAGGGGGAATGAAAAACTGTTTTTT. It encodes CASSAWDRGNEKLFF.

The CDR3: CASSLGGGYEQYF. The CDR3 nucleotides read TGTGCCAGCTCACTTGGCGGGGGATACGAGCAGTACTTC. V is TRBV18 and J is TRBJ2-7; 7 bases are shared with TRBD2. Germline CDR1 reads KGHSH; CDR2 reads LQKENI. V lost 4 bases to trimming and J lost 4 bases; unmatched junction nucleotides: 4. This CDR3 contains 13 residues.

The V call is TRBV5-1, the J call TRBJ1-6, with TRBD1 identical over 8 bases. Germline loops: CDR1 SGHRS, CDR2 YFSETQ. The CDR3 covers 14 residues. The ends lost 0 bases at V and 14 bases at J; junction bases unmatched: 7. The CDR3 region has the DNA TGCGCCAGCAGCTTGGGTGGACAGGGACGGGCCCTCCACTTT. The encoded protein is CASSLGGQGRALHF.

The chain couples TRBV27 to TRBJ2-7, with 7 bases aligning to TRBD1. Germline loops: CDR1 MNHEY, CDR2 SMNVEV (reference sequence). V was pared by 5 bases and J by 6 bases, with 13 bases of the junction left unmatched. The CDR3 spans 15 residues. The CDR3 DNA reads TGTGCCAGCAGTGGTTCAGCCGACAGGGTGGGCGAGCAGTACTTC. Residues: CASSGSADRVGEQYF.